Below, 15 T cell receptor beta chains from the same sample are listed, as sequenced in a study of T cells after yellow fever vaccination. TCRdb reprocessed the 5' RACE reads via MiXCR and lists one record per CDR3 protein. The sample shows around 310,000 distinct CDR3 sequences, about 4.5% of them seen only once. The source was PBMCs, collected 15 days after the yellow fever booster vaccination. The source is a man younger than 35 who received the YFV17D yellow fever vaccine.

This clonotype was picked up many times. The rearrangement uses TRBV7-9 and TRBJ2-5, with D uncertain. CDR3 length: 13 residues. Per the germline V gene, CDR1 is SEHNR and CDR2 is FQNEAQ (reference sequence). Trimming removed 2 bases from V and 2 bases from J, with 6 bases in between. CDR3 coding DNA: TGTGCCAGCAGCTTAAAAAGACAAGAGACCCAGTACTTC. Protein product: CASSLKRQETQYF.

This clonotype was detected many times. The chain couples TRBV7-2 to TRBJ2-4; 8 nucleotides line up with TRBD1. After removal of 5 bases from V and 4 bases from J, the junction contained 4 bases not matched to a gene. CDR3 size: 14 residues. Germline CDR1 SGHTA, CDR2 FQGNSA. The CDR3: CASSLDRVKNIQYF. The CDR3 coding sequence is TGTGCCAGCAGCCTGGACAGGGTGAAAAACATTCAGTACTTC.

This clonotype occurred many times. The chain recombines TRBV11-2 with TRBJ2-7; D is perhaps TRBD2 (6 bases). CDR1 and CDR2 from the germline V gene are SGHAT and FQNNGV. The V end lost 6 bases, the J end lost 3 bases, and 12 bases lay between the germline ends. The CDR3 contains 13 residues. The CDR3 sequence is CASSVGLSYEQYF. CDR3 in DNA: TGTGCCAGCAGTGTTGGACTAAGCTACGAGCAGTACTTC. Filled out from reference TRBV11-2 and TRBJ2-7, the complete variable domain reads EAGVAQSPRYKIIEKRQSVAFWCNPISGHATLYWYQQILGQGPKLLIQFQNNGVVDDSQLPKDRFSAERLKGVDSTLKIQPAKLEDSAVYLCASSVGLSYEQYFGPGTRLTVT.

This rearrangement joins TRBV19 to TRBJ2-3; TRBD1 matches 7 bases. The V gene's germline CDR1 is LNHDA and CDR2 SQIVND (reference sequence). CDR3 length: 14 amino acids. V lost 5 bases and J lost 6; bases outside the gene matches: 8. This CDR3 reads CASSLQGERDTQYF. Written as DNA, the CDR3 is TGTGCCAGTAGTCTTCAGGGGGAACGGGATACGCAGTATTTT.

This clonotype has just a few counts. The V gene is TRBV3-1, the J gene TRBJ2-5; 9 bases map to TRBD1. V was clipped by 8 bases and J by 5 bases; unmatched bases: 21. The CDR3 spans 18 residues. Germline V CDR1 and CDR2: LGHDT, YNNKEL (reference sequence). The CDR3, as DNA: TGTGCCAGCCGAGCCGATCCCCTCACAGGGGGCGCGGCGGAGACCCAGTACTTC. It codes for CASRADPLTGGAAETQYF.

This clonotype appeared many times. V and J are TRBV9 and TRBJ2-1, with 9 bases aligning to TRBD2. This CDR3 contains 16 residues. Germline V CDR1 and CDR2: SGDLS, YYNGEE. V trimming: 6 bases; J trimming: 4 bases; junction bases outside the gene matches: 11. The CDR3: CASTSGGSLPYNEQFF. Written as DNA, the CDR3 is TGTGCCAGCACCAGCGGGGGGTCCCTCCCTTACAATGAGCAGTTCTTC. Combining the CDR3 with reference TRBV9 and TRBJ2-1 gives the whole variable domain DSGVTQTPKHLITATGQRVTLRCSPRSGDLSVYWYQQSLDQGLQFLIQYYNGEERAKGNILERFSAQQFPDLHSELNLSSLELGDSALYFCASTSGGSLPYNEQFFGPGTRLTVL.

This clonotype has at least ten counts. V usage is TRBV7-3 and J usage is TRBJ2-3; D possibly corresponds to TRBD2 (6 bases). The CDR3 has 16 amino acids. Germline V gene sequence: CDR1 SGHTA, CDR2 FQGTGA. V was clipped by 1 base and J by 1 base, with 12 bases between them. CDR3 in DNA: TGTGCCAGCAGCTTAATGAAGGGACTTGGCACAGATACGCAGTATTTT. The encoded protein is CASSLMKGLGTDTQYF.

Many counts were recorded for this clonotype. The rearrangement links TRBV27 to TRBJ1-5; perhaps TRBD1 as D (5 bases). CDR3 length equals 15 residues. V was shortened by 5 bases and J by 2 bases, with 13 bases between the two germline ends. Per the germline V gene, CDR1 is MNHEY and CDR2 is SMNVEV (reference sequence). The CDR3 nucleotides read TGTGCCAGCAGTCTCAGGGCTCGCGGCAATCAGCCCCAGCATTTT. It encodes CASSLRARGNQPQHF.

This clonotype was recorded many times. The chain joins TRBV7-2 to TRBJ2-7; TRBD2 agrees at 8 bases. Germline lookup yields CDR1 SGHTA and CDR2 FQGNSA. Trimming removed 1 base from V and 2 bases from J; junction bases left unmatched: 7. CDR3 size: 16 residues. CDR3 sequence: CASSLVSRGDPYEQYF. The CDR3 DNA reads as TGTGCCAGCAGCTTAGTCTCGCGGGGGGATCCCTACGAGCAGTACTTC.

The rearrangement uses TRBV3-1 and TRBJ2-7; 10 bases align to TRBD2. Germline CDR1 and CDR2: LGHDT and YNNKEL (reference sequence). The V and J ends lost 5 bases and 4 bases, in that order; junction bases with no gene match: 11. CDR3 length: 16 amino acids. This CDR3 is CASSYTSGVAGYEQYF. In DNA, the CDR3 is TGTGCCAGCAGCTATACTAGCGGGGTGGCCGGATACGAGCAGTACTTC.

In this sample, this clonotype turned up many times. In DNA form, the CDR3 reads TGCAGTGCTACACTGACTCTGCCGGAGACCCAGTACTTC. Protein product: CSATLTLPETQYF. The chain has TRBV20-1 and TRBJ2-5; D unresolved. Trimming took off 4 bases at V and 5 bases at J, with 14 bases between the two ends. Germline assignment: CDR1 DFQATT and CDR2 SNEGSKA (reference sequence). CDR3 length: 13 residues.

The gene calls are TRBV7-2 and TRBJ1-5; the D gene is possibly TRBD1 (5 bases). This CDR3 contains 13 residues. CDR1 and CDR2 (germline): SGHTA, FQGNSA. V was trimmed by 6 bases and J by 9 bases, leaving 15 bases between them. For the CDR3, the DNA is TGTGCCAGCAGTTTTGGGCAGGGTACGCCCCAGCATTTT. Its protein product is CASSFGQGTPQHF.

This clonotype appeared many times. The chain recombines TRBV30 with TRBJ2-7; TRBD1 agrees at 8 bases. Trimming at V came to 7 bases and at J to 0 bases, leaving 8 bases not matched to a gene. There are 14 residues in the CDR3. The V gene's germline CDR1 is GTSNPN and CDR2 SVGIG (reference sequence). CDR3 in amino acids: CAYTDRVSSYEQYF. CDR3 DNA: TGTGCCTATACGGACAGGGTCAGCTCCTACGAGCAGTACTTC.

This clonotype was observed a few times. This chain connects TRBV4-3 to TRBJ2-1, with D perhaps matching TRBD2 (7 bases). The V gene's germline CDR1 is LGHNA and CDR2 YSLEER. The germline V and J ends were trimmed by 1 base and 7 bases, with 14 bases remaining between them. The CDR3 covers 15 residues. Here the CDR3 reads CASSQGAGTLNEQFF. The CDR3 DNA reads TGCGCCAGCAGCCAAGGAGCGGGGACATTAAATGAGCAGTTCTTC.

This clonotype came up many times. The chain links TRBV6-5 to TRBJ2-2, with D possibly called TRBD1 or TRBD2 (5 bases each). The CDR3 covers 15 residues. Germline-derived CDR1 and CDR2 are MNHEY and SVGAGI. V shed 6 bases and J shed 0 bases, with 11 bases lying between them. In DNA, the CDR3 is TGTGCCAGCAGCCGGGGCACATCGAACACCGGGGAGCTGTTTTTT. Amino acid sequence: CASSRGTSNTGELFF.